The present TCR beta chain was sequenced within a study of cytomegalovirus exposure and HLA in healthy donors. The PCR employed 60 Vbeta primers together with 13 Jbeta primers. Some clones are missing from TCRdb's copy, which holds only in-frame ones; the method was immunoSEQ multiplex PCR. Of 90,000 to 150,000 clones in the sample, 50% to 65% are singletons; the top ten hold 9% to 10%. This clone was recorded once. Its antigen is as yet unknown. Donors in the study were healthy people who gave bone marrow. The donors, nominally healthy at sampling, likely had unrecorded immune exposures. The study, taken as a whole, reports: In a later analysis, V- and J-gene trimming of beta chains associated with a DCLRE1C missense variant, replicated independently. Earlier findings revealed that most TCR beta V segments proved productive either about 87% or about 30% of the time.

Trimming cost V 6 bases and J 5 bases, with 7 bases left between them. CDR1 is MNHEY, CDR2 SVGAGI, per germline. CDR3 length: 11 residues. The receptor's source is a middle-aged man in good health and CMV-seropositive. Sequencing was carried out using PBMCs. The chain has TRBV6-5 and TRBJ1-2; D is ambiguous. CDR3 region: CASSGMYGYTF. CDR3 DNA sequence: TGTGCCAGCAGCGGGATGTATGGCTACACCTTC.